This T cell receptor (beta chain) was sequenced in a study of T-cell memory formation after mild COVID-19. Study-wide results and caveats: Day 15 to 85 contracting clones showed balanced CD4/CD8; day 15 to 37 expanders favored CD4+. Researchers report contracting CD4+ clones mostly in CM and EM, with CD8+ clones in EMRA. Cross-reactive memory seemingly joined, as some responding clones were found in pre-infection memory.

MiXCR was run by TCRdb on the 5' RACE reads, yielding one entry per CDR3 protein. The table includes under 110,000 distinct CDR3 sequences, approximately 17% detected once. CDR3 length: 12 residues. The V end was cut by 1 base, the J end by 7 bases, with 5 bases between. Germline assignment: CDR1 SGHVS and CDR2 FQNEAQ. This clonotype was detected a few times. The antigen is not known. The sample comprised PBMCs or a T cell subset sorted from them (not recorded which). The clonotype originates from an adult woman who had mild COVID-19 (a few samples of this study predate the infection). Cell type and time point are not known. This chain links TRBV7-8 with TRBJ2-1; no definite D call. DNA for the CDR3: TGTGCCAGCAGCTTAGTGAGAAATGAGCAGTTCTTC. It encodes CASSLVRNEQFF.